This T cell receptor (beta chain) was recorded in a study of technical replicates of blood from several donors. The protocol was immunoSEQ multiplex PCR, while the TCRdb copy is restricted to in-frame clones and leaves out a portion. This repertoire shows fewer than 65,000 clones, 80% to 90% found once; its top ten account for 4% to 6.5%. Trimming left V 0 bases short and J 0 bases short, with 9 bases between. CDR1 and CDR2 from the germline V gene are SGHAT and FQDESV (reference sequence). There are 15 residues in the CDR3. This clone was seen a few times. This TCR came from a human donor in good health. Some clones in this sample may be carry-over from other donors' samples. Input material: PBMCs. The rearrangement uses TRBV11-1 and TRBJ2-7, with D possibly TRBD1 on 5 matching bases. CDR3 bases: TGTGCCAGCAGCTTAGCGGCAGGACACTCCTACGAGCAGTACTTC. This encodes CASSLAAGHSYEQYF.